This entry lists 32 T cell receptor beta chains sequenced from one sample in a study of blood T cell repertoires in COVID-19. Profiled with immunoSEQ multiplex PCR; TCRdb holds only in-frame clones, not every one. The sample yields fewer than 150,000 clones, approximately 84% seen once. Sequenced material: peripheral blood. The receptors originated from a man aged 35 to 55 with acute or convalescent COVID-19.

The gene calls are TRBV5-5 and TRBJ2-3, with D perhaps matching TRBD2 (5 bases). CDR1 SGHKS and CDR2 YYEKEE come from the germline V gene (reference sequence). V lost 7 bases, J lost 4 bases, and 22 bases lay in between. The CDR3 loop spans 16 amino acids. The CDR3 DNA is TGTGCCAGCGGAGGAGAGGGCACTTGGGTGGCAGATACGCAGTATTTT. It yields the protein CASGGEGTWVADTQYF.

V and J are TRBV9 and TRBJ2-3, with TRBD2 as a possible D gene (6 bases). This CDR3 has 15 amino acids. CDR1 SGDLS and CDR2 YYNGEE come from the germline V gene. V lost 3 bases and J 4 bases, leaving 15 bases between the germline ends. Here the CDR3 DNA reads TGTGCCAGCAGCGCCCCCGGGACTCCTTCAGATACGCAGTATTTT. Protein product: CASSAPGTPSDTQYF.

Turning to this clone: The same CDR3 can be traced to other DNA sequences in this sample. The chain couples TRBV5-1 to TRBJ2-2; D is undetermined. Per the germline V gene, CDR1 is SGHRS and CDR2 is YFSETQ. Trimming shortened V by 0 bases and J by 1 base, and 4 bases separated the two germline ends. The CDR3 loop spans 14 amino acids. The CDR3 is CASSLGQNTGELFF. CDR3 DNA: TGCGCCAGCAGCTTGGGACAGAACACCGGGGAGCTGTTTTTT.

This clone turned up a few times. The V and J genes are TRBV23-1 and TRBJ2-7; the D gene is possibly TRBD1 (5 bases). TRBV23-1 has ORF status, its function being uncertain. Trimming removed 0 bases from V and 0 bases from J, with 12 bases in between. The CDR3 loop spans 16 amino acids. CDR3: CASSQSRQGISYEQYF. The CDR3 DNA reads as TGCGCCAGCAGTCAATCTCGGCAGGGAATCTCCTACGAGCAGTACTTC.

The chain combines TRBV19 with TRBJ2-1; D is perhaps TRBD2 (5 bases). The V end was cut by 3 bases, the J end by 6 bases, with 18 bases between. Germline values: CDR1 LNHDA, CDR2 SQIVND (reference sequence). The CDR3 extends over 16 amino acids. CDR3 amino acids: CASSILNPKGANEQFF. The CDR3 region has the DNA TGTGCCAGTAGTATCCTTAATCCGAAGGGAGCCAATGAGCAGTTCTTC.

The chain combines TRBV7-2 with TRBJ2-7; TRBD2 matches at 12 bases. J gave up 2 bases and V 4 bases, and 3 bases lay outside the gene matches. Germline lookup yields CDR1 SGHTA and CDR2 FQGNSA. This CDR3 is 15 amino acids long. CDR3 amino acids: CASSSTSGGPYEQYF. CDR3 in DNA: TGTGCCAGCAGCTCAACTAGCGGGGGGCCCTACGAGCAGTACTTC.

The rearrangement joins TRBV10-1 to TRBJ1-4; D gene ambiguous. V lost 1 base, J lost 8 bases, and 17 bases lay in between. Germline V gene sequence: CDR1 WNHNN, CDR2 SYGVQD (reference sequence). This CDR3 has 16 amino acids. DNA of the CDR3: TGCGCCAGCAGTGAGTGGGAGGTCCGCTTGAAGGAAAAACTGTTTTTT. This gives the protein CASSEWEVRLKEKLFF.

A single count supports this clone. The chain recombines TRBV19 with TRBJ1-5; D is possibly TRBD1 (6 bases). V dropped 10 bases and J dropped 6 bases, with 13 bases sitting between them. Per germline, CDR1 LNHDA and CDR2 SQIVND (reference sequence). The CDR3 loop spans 12 amino acids. The CDR3 is CATGAPAQPQHF. The CDR3 nucleotides are TGTGCCACAGGGGCTCCAGCTCAGCCCCAGCATTTT.

The rearrangement links TRBV19 to TRBJ1-4; 9 bases align to TRBD1. The J segment lost 6 bases and the V segment lost 5 bases, leaving 4 bases of the junction unmatched. From germline, CDR1 is LNHDA and CDR2 SQIVND (reference sequence). The CDR3 is 14 amino acids. This chain's CDR3 is CASSRQGEDEKLFF. The CDR3 DNA reads as TGTGCCAGTAGTCGACAGGGGGAGGATGAAAAACTGTTTTTT.

The chain has TRBV11-3 and TRBJ2-1; 10 positions agree with TRBD1. Per germline, CDR1 SGHNT and CDR2 YENEEA. This CDR3 region has 16 residues. Losses at the gene ends were 2 bases for V and 8 bases for J; bases not matched to a gene: 9. The CDR3, as DNA: TGTGCCAGCAGCTTAATGGCGGGACAGGGGAACGATGAGCAGTTCTTC. Encoded protein: CASSLMAGQGNDEQFF.

The V and J genes are TRBV5-1 and TRBJ2-1; D is undetermined. Trimming stripped 0 bases from V and 7 bases from J, with 5 bases between. Germline CDR1 is SGHRS and CDR2 is YFSETQ. The CDR3 has 12 residues. Here the CDR3 reads CASSLAGNEQFF. For the CDR3, the DNA is TGCGCCAGCAGCTTGGCGGGTAATGAGCAGTTCTTC.

J is TRBJ2-1 and V is TRBV7-2, with TRBD1 as a possible D gene (5 bases). The ends were cut back, 5 bases at V and 0 bases at J, with 11 bases in the middle. The CDR3 has 15 amino acids. Germline V gene data show CDR1 as SGHTA and CDR2 as FQGNSA. The CDR3 DNA is TGTGCCAGCAGCGACAGTATTAGCTCCTACAATGAGCAGTTCTTC. Amino acids: CASSDSISSYNEQFF.

The genes are TRBV4-1 and TRBJ1-1; D not certain. CDR1 and CDR2 (germline): MGHRA, YSYEKL. The V end lost 3 bases, the J end lost 2 bases, and 7 bases lay between the germline ends. The CDR3 has 13 amino acids. The CDR3 reads CASSQRVNTEAFF. Here the CDR3 DNA reads TGCGCCAGCAGCCAGCGTGTAAACACTGAAGCTTTCTTT.

V gene TRBV19 combines with J gene TRBJ2-3; D is unresolved. V was shortened by 7 bases and J by 5 bases, with 16 bases between the two germline ends. The CDR3 loop spans 14 amino acids. Germline lookup yields CDR1 LNHDA and CDR2 SQIVND (reference sequence). In nucleotides, the CDR3 is TGTGCCAGTATCGGAAGAGAGGTCGGAGATACGCAGTATTTT. This encodes CASIGREVGDTQYF.

This clone was seen a handful of times. Written as DNA, the CDR3 is TGTGCCAGCAGCCGGGGACAGAACTACGAGCAGTACTTC. Its protein product is CASSRGQNYEQYF. This chain uses TRBV13 with TRBJ2-7; the match to TRBD1 covers 7 bases. J gave up 3 bases and V 5 bases, and 4 bases lay outside the gene matches. This CDR3 has 13 residues. The germline V gene encodes CDR1 PRHDT and CDR2 FYEKMQ (reference sequence).

V usage is TRBV24-1 and J usage is TRBJ1-5, with D perhaps TRBD1 (5 bases). The length of the CDR3 is 14 residues. CDR1 KGHDR and CDR2 SFDVKD come from the germline V gene. V was pared by 0 bases and J by 6 bases, with 8 bases between. The CDR3 loop reads CATSDLDSVQPQHF. The CDR3 coding sequence is TGTGCCACCAGTGATTTGGACAGTGTTCAGCCCCAGCATTTT.

The chain carries TRBV7-6 and TRBJ1-5; 7 bases are shared with TRBD1. V dropped 1 base and J dropped 0; count of bases not matched to a gene: 3. This CDR3 spans 16 amino acids. Germline assignment: CDR1 SGHVS and CDR2 FNYEAQ. Here the CDR3 DNA reads TGTGCCAGCAGCTTAGAGGGACAGTTTAGCAATCAGCCCCAGCATTTT. Translation gives CASSLEGQFSNQPQHF.

The chain is built from TRBV5-5 and TRBJ2-3; maybe TRBD1 (6 bases). The germline V and J ends were trimmed by 2 bases and 5 bases, with 12 bases remaining between them. Looked up from germline, CDR1 is SGHKS and CDR2 is YYEKEE (reference sequence). CDR3 length equals 14 residues. CDR3 DNA sequence: TGTGCCAGCAGCTTAGGACCACAGGGAGATACGCAGTATTTT. Its protein is CASSLGPQGDTQYF.

The count of this clone is one. The chain carries TRBV25-1 and TRBJ2-1; D perhaps matches TRBD1 (5 bases). Per the germline V gene, CDR1 is MGHDK and CDR2 is SYGVNS. The V end was cut by 6 bases, the J end by 8 bases, with 14 bases between. The CDR3 consists of 13 residues. The DNA of the CDR3 is TGTGCCAGCAGGACAGACTGGGGCGATGAGCAGTTCTTC. As protein: CASRTDWGDEQFF.

V is TRBV4-3 and J is TRBJ2-7, with D possibly matching TRBD1 (6 bases). V shed 0 bases and J shed 6 bases, with 15 bases lying between them. Germline V gene lookup returns CDR1 LGHNA and CDR2 YSLEER. The CDR3 extends over 15 amino acids. CDR3 DNA: TGCGCCAGCAGCCAAGAGTACTATCAGGGGCGCGAGCAGTACTTC. This translates into CASSQEYYQGREQYF.

The CDR3 DNA sequence: TGTGCCAGCAGCCACACCTTAGCGGGGGGGCTTGTTGATGAGCAGTTCTTC. Protein: CASSHTLAGGLVDEQFF. This sequence joins TRBV3-1 (or the pseudogene TRBV3-2) and TRBJ2-1, with TRBD2 matching 11 bases. The germline CDR1 and CDR2 sequences are LGHDT and YNNKEL (reference sequence). The V segment lost 3 bases and the J segment 8 bases; nucleotides outside the gene matches: 12. The CDR3 spans 17 residues.

Note on this clone: Distinct nucleotide sequences in the sample also encode this CDR3. V and J are TRBV18 and TRBJ1-3, with D unresolved. The CDR3 covers 16 residues. The germline V gene has CDR1 KGHSH and CDR2 LQKENI. Trimming removed 0 bases at V and 0 bases at J, with 9 bases between. The CDR3, as DNA: TGTGCCAGCTCACCACCGTCGGGTTCCTCTGGAAACACCATATATTTT. Its translation: CASSPPSGSSGNTIYF.

This clone was seen just once. This rearrangement joins TRBV9 to TRBJ2-1; D not certain. Germline-derived CDR1 and CDR2 are SGDLS and YYNGEE. There are 15 residues in the CDR3. V lost 4 bases and J lost 0, with 11 bases in between. The CDR3 region has the DNA TGTGCCAGCAGCCCCGACTCCCTCTCCTACAATGAGCAGTTCTTC. Amino acids: CASSPDSLSYNEQFF.

This clone was counted a few times. The V gene is TRBV9, the J gene TRBJ1-5, with TRBD1 matching over 8 bases. The germline CDR1 and CDR2 sequences are SGDLS and YYNGEE. The CDR3 sequence is 15 residues long. Losses at the gene ends were 3 bases for V and 6 bases for J; bases not matched to a gene: 8. CDR3 DNA sequence: TGTGCCAGCAGCGCCTCAGGGGGCGCTTTTCAGCCCCAGCATTTT. Translated: CASSASGGAFQPQHF.

The chain has TRBV5-1 and TRBJ2-5; tentatively, D is TRBD1 (5 bases). The CDR3 is made up of 15 amino acids. The V end was cut by 3 bases, the J end by 5 bases, with 17 bases between. The germline CDR1 and CDR2 sequences are SGHRS and YFSETQ. The CDR3 reads CASSSGHLGVETQYF. In DNA form, the CDR3 reads TGCGCCAGCAGCTCAGGACACTTGGGTGTGGAGACCCAGTACTTC.

V usage is TRBV7-3 and J usage is TRBJ1-1, with unresolved D. Germline V CDR1 and CDR2: SGHTA, FQGTGA. Trimming stripped 0 bases from V and 2 bases from J, with 13 bases between. The CDR3 is 16 residues long. The CDR3 protein is CASSLTSGPPNTEAFF. The DNA for the CDR3 is TGTGCCAGCAGCTTAACAAGCGGGCCCCCTAACACTGAAGCTTTCTTT.

The chain has TRBV5-6 and TRBJ2-7; a weak D match, TRBD2 (6 bases). CDR3 size: 13 residues. CDR1 and CDR2 (germline): SGHDT, YYEEEE. The V end lost 4 bases, the J end lost 1 base, and 9 bases lay between the germline ends. The CDR3 region has the DNA TGTGCCAGCAGCGCGGCGGGGTCCTACGAGCAGTACTTC. Translated: CASSAAGSYEQYF.

The chain employs TRBV24-1 and TRBJ1-2; 7 bases agree with TRBD1. In germline, CDR1 is KGHDR, CDR2 SFDVKD. Losses at the gene ends were 4 bases for V and 7 bases for J; bases not matched to a gene: 11. The CDR3 covers 15 residues. For the CDR3, the DNA is TGTGCCACCAGTGAGTCCGGGACAGTTCGTTCTGGCTACACCTTC. Its translation: CATSESGTVRSGYTF.

The genes are TRBV3-1 (or the pseudogene TRBV3-2) and TRBJ2-7; D gene unclear. The CDR3 has 14 residues. Germline V gene sequence: CDR1 LGHDT, CDR2 YNNKEL (reference sequence). Trimming shortened V by 1 base and J by 1 base, and 8 bases separated the two germline ends. The CDR3 protein is CASSQVFSSYEQYF. In DNA, the CDR3 is TGTGCCAGCAGCCAAGTGTTCAGTTCCTACGAGCAGTACTTC.

This clone appeared a few times. The gene calls are TRBV4-1 and TRBJ2-7; D perhaps matches TRBD1 (5 bases). V lost 4 bases to trimming and J lost 6 bases, with 16 bases between them. This CDR3 is 14 amino acids long. In germline, CDR1 is MGHRA, CDR2 YSYEKL. In DNA, the CDR3 is TGCGCCAGCAGCCTCAGGACATCGGGCTCCGAGCAGTACTTC. It encodes CASSLRTSGSEQYF.

This chain's CDR3 is CASSRQGSGEQYF. CDR3 nucleotides: TGTGCCAGCTCACGACAGGGTTCGGGCGAGCAGTACTTC. The V gene is TRBV18, the J gene TRBJ2-7; 7 bases fit TRBD1. The germline V gene has CDR1 KGHSH and CDR2 LQKENI. V shed 4 bases, J shed 6 bases, and the junction held 6 bases outside the gene matches. The CDR3 has 13 residues.

This sequence joins TRBV19 and TRBJ2-2, with 9 bases that match TRBD1. V was pared by 7 bases and J by 7 bases, with 10 bases of the junction left unmatched. The CDR3 is 15 amino acids. Germline V gene data show CDR1 as LNHDA and CDR2 as SQIVND (reference sequence). Written as DNA, the CDR3 is TGTGCCAGTACATCGGGACAGGGCCTCGTCGGGGAGCTGTTTTTT. Translated, it gives CASTSGQGLVGELFF.